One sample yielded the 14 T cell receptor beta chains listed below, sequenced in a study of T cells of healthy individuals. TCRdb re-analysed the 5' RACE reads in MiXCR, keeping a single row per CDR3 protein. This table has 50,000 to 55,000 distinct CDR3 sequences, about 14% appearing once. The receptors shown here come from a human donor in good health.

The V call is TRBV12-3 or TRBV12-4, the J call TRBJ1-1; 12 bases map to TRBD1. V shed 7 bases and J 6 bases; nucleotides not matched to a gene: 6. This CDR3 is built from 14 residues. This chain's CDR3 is CASNLGQGAPEAFF. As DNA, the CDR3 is TGTGCCAGCAATTTGGGACAGGGGGCCCCTGAAGCTTTCTTT.

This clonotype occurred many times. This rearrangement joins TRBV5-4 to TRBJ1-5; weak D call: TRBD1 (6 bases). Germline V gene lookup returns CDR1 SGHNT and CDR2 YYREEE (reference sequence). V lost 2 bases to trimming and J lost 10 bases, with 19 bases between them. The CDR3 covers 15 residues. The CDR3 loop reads CASSLEQGRGGPQHF. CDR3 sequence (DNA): TGTGCCAGCAGCTTAGAACAGGGCCGAGGAGGACCCCAGCATTTT.

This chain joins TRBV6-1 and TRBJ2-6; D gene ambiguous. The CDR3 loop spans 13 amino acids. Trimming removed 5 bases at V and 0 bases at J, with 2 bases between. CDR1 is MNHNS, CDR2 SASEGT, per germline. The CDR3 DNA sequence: TGTGCCAGCAGTAACTCTGGGGCCAACGTCCTGACTTTC. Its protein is CASSNSGANVLTF.

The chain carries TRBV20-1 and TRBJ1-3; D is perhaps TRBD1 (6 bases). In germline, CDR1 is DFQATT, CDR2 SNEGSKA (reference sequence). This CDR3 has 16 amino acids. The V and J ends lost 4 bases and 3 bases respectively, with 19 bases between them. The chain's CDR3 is CSATRRGPSFGNTIYF. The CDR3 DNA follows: TGCAGTGCTACCCGCAGGGGACCCTCTTTTGGAAACACCATATATTTT.

The CDR3 loop reads CASSSRQGPPYEQYF. The CDR3 DNA reads as TGTGCCAGCAGCTCCCGACAGGGCCCCCCCTACGAGCAGTACTTC. The chain couples TRBV7-2 to TRBJ2-7, with 7 bases aligning to TRBD1. Germline loops: CDR1 SGHTA, CDR2 FQGNSA. The CDR3 consists of 15 residues. The V and J ends lost 4 bases and 2 bases, in that order; junction bases with no gene match: 8. Looking up the rest from reference TRBV7-2 and TRBJ2-7 gives the full variable domain: GAGVSQSPSNKVTEKGKDVELRCDPISGHTALYWYRQSLGQGLEFLIYFQGNSAPDKSGLPSDRFSAERTGGSVSTLTIQRTQQEDSAVYLCASSSRQGPPYEQYFGPGTRLTVT.

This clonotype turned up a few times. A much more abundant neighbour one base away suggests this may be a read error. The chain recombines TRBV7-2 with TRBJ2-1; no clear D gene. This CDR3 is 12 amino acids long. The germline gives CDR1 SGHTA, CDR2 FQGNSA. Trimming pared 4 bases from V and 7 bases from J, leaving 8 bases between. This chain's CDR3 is CASSSFGNEQFF. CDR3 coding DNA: TGTGCCAGCAGCTCCTTCGGGAATGAGCAGTTCTTC.

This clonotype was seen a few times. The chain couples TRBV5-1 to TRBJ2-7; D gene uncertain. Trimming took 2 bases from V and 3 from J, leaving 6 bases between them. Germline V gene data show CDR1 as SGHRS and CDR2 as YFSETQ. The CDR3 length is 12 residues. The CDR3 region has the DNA TGCGCCAGCAGCTTTTCAGGCTACGAGCAGTACTTC. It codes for CASSFSGYEQYF.

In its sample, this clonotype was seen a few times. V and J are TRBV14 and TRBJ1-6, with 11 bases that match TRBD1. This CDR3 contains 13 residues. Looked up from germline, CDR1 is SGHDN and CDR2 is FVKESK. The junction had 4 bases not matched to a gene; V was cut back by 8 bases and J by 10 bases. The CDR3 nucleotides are TGTGCCAGCCGGGACAGGGGGTTGTCACCCCTCCACTTT. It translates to CASRDRGLSPLHF.

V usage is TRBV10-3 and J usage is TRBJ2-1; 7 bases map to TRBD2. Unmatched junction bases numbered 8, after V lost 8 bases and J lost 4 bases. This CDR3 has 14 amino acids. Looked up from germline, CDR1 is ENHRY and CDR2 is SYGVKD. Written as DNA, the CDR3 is TGTGCCATCTCTTGGAGCGGGGCTTACAATGAGCAGTTCTTC. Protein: CAISWSGAYNEQFF.

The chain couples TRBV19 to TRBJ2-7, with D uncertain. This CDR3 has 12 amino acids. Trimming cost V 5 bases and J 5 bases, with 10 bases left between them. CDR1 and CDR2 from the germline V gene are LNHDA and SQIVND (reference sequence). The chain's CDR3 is CASSGQRNEQYF. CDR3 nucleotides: TGTGCCAGTAGTGGTCAAAGAAACGAGCAGTACTTC.

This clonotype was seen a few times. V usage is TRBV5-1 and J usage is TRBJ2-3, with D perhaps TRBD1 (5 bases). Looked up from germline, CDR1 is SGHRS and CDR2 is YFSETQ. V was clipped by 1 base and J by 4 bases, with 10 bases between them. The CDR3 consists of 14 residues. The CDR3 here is CASSLQRGADTQYF. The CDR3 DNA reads TGCGCCAGCAGCTTGCAAAGGGGCGCAGATACGCAGTATTTT.

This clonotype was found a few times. This CDR3 is CASSLQWDRASQPQHF. The CDR3 DNA is TGTGCCAGCAGCCTACAATGGGACAGGGCAAGTCAGCCCCAGCATTTT. The chain has TRBV7-2 and TRBJ1-5; 9 bases fit TRBD1. Trimming cost V 5 bases and J 6 bases; bases outside gene matches: 11. The CDR3 is made up of 16 amino acids. CDR1 and CDR2 from the germline V gene are SGHTA and FQGNSA.

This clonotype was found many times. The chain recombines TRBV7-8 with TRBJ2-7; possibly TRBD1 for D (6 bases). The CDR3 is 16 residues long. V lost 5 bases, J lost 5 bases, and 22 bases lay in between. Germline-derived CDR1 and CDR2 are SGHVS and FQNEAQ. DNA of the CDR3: TGTGCCAGCAGCCCCCTCGGTTGGGGGCGCAGTGACGAGCAGTACTTC. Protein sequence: CASSPLGWGRSDEQYF.

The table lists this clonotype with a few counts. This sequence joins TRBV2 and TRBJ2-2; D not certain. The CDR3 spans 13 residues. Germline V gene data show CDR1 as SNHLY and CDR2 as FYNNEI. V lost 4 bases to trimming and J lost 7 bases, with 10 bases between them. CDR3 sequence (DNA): TGTGCCAGCAGTGTTGGATTCGGCGGGGAGCTGTTTTTT. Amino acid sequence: CASSVGFGGELFF.